This T cell receptor (beta chain) was documented in a study of T cells after yellow fever vaccination. TCRdb ran MiXCR on the 5' RACE reads and lists one entry per CDR3 protein. Here the sample spans 350,000 to 450,000 distinct CDR3 sequences, about 6% being singletons. CDR1 and CDR2 (germline): MGHDK, SYGVNS. The CDR3 totals 15 residues. The V and J ends lost 1 base and 7 bases, in that order; junction bases with no gene match: 3. This specimen was PBMCs, taken 5 days after the yellow fever booster vaccination. The receptor's source is a man aged 30 to 39 who received the YFV17D yellow fever vaccine. This sequence joins TRBV25-1 and TRBJ1-6; 8 nucleotides match TRBD1. The CDR3 here is CASSELDRANSPLHF. The CDR3 DNA reads TGTGCCAGCAGTGAATTGGACAGGGCGAATTCACCCCTCCACTTT.